A single sample gave rise to the 20 T cell receptor beta chains below, sequenced in a study of cytotoxic CD8 clonotypes in ibrutinib-treated CLL (dated by TCRdb to about 2021). The library was prepared using the immunoSEQ multiplex PCR assay. TCRdb retrieved this table from immuneACCESS and kept in-frame rearrangements only. Not all clones are present; in checked studies, unresolved V genes account for under half, and no reason is known for the remainder. Here the sample has some 150,000 clones; about 78% occur a single time. The top ten constitute just over 5% of the sample. Explained via the paper, the time point label denotes: around 2 years on ibrutinib. This specimen consisted of PBMCs, obtained after 24 months of ibrutinib treatment. The origin of the receptors is a human donor with chronic lymphocytic leukemia.

The rearrangement joins TRBV10-3 to TRBJ2-2, with TRBD1 matching over 12 bases. CDR1 ENHRY and CDR2 SYGVKD come from the germline V gene. The V gene end was trimmed by 7 bases and the J gene end by 4 bases; junction bases not matched to a gene: 10. The CDR3 runs to 17 residues. This CDR3 is CAIIPGQGAAGTGELFF. In nucleotides, the CDR3 is TGTGCCATCATCCCGGGACAGGGGGCTGCAGGCACCGGGGAGCTGTTTTTT.

This clone was counted once. This chain joins TRBV29-1 and TRBJ2-7; 11 bases match TRBD2. The CDR3 totals 15 residues. Germline V gene data show CDR1 as SQVTM and CDR2 as ANQGSEA. J was trimmed by 0 bases and V by 6 bases; bases with no gene match: 7. CDR3 sequence: CSVKGGTSGSYEQYF. The CDR3 nucleotides read TGCAGCGTCAAGGGGGGGACTAGCGGCTCCTACGAGCAGTACTTC.

This clone was recorded at least ten times. This chain connects TRBV7-2 to TRBJ1-1; no firm D call. V lost 4 bases to trimming and J lost 4 bases, with 4 bases between them. CDR3 length equals 11 residues. Per germline, CDR1 SGHTA and CDR2 FQGNSA. This CDR3 reads CASSYGTEAFF. CDR3 in DNA: TGTGCCAGCAGCTACGGCACTGAAGCTTTCTTT.

V gene TRBV30 combines with J gene TRBJ1-6; 7 bases fit TRBD1. V lost 3 bases to trimming and J lost 5 bases; unmatched junction nucleotides: 7. Germline V gene sequence: CDR1 GTSNPN, CDR2 SVGIG (reference sequence). The CDR3 runs to 15 residues. The CDR3 sequence: CAWRGGGWHNSPLHF. DNA of the CDR3: TGTGCCTGGAGGGGAGGGGGCTGGCATAATTCACCCCTCCACTTT.

This clone was recorded a few times. The CDR3 DNA sequence: TGTGCCAGCAGCAAAGGACAGGGTTTAAGCTCACCCCTCCACTTT. Translated: CASSKGQGLSSPLHF. The V and J genes are TRBV11-3 and TRBJ1-6, with 8 bases aligning to TRBD1. Germline-derived CDR1 and CDR2 are SGHNT and YENEEA. V was pared by 5 bases and J by 10 bases, with 10 bases of the junction left unmatched. This CDR3 comprises 15 residues. The full variable domain, completed using reference TRBV11-3 and TRBJ1-6, is EAGVVQSPRYKIIEKKQPVAFWCNPISGHNTLYWYLQNLGQGPELLIRYENEEAVDDSQLPKDRFSAERLKGVDSTLKIQPAELGDSAVYLCASSKGQGLSSPLHFGNGTRLTVT.

CDR3 sequence: CASSRTGGNEQYF. As DNA, the CDR3 is TGTGCCAGTAGCAGGACAGGGGGGAACGAGCAGTACTTC. This chain joins TRBV19 and TRBJ2-7, with 10 bases identical to TRBD1. Germline-derived CDR1 and CDR2 are LNHDA and SQIVND (reference sequence). The CDR3 loop spans 13 amino acids. V was pared by 6 bases and J by 5 bases, with 4 bases of the junction left unmatched. Supplemented by reference TRBV19 and TRBJ2-7, the full variable domain reads DGGITQSPKYLFRKEGQNVTLSCEQNLNHDAMYWYRQDPGQGLRLIYYSQIVNDFQKGDIAEGYSVSREKKESFPLTVTSAQKNPTAFYLCASSRTGGNEQYFGPGTRLTVT.

The chain uses TRBV7-7 and TRBJ2-1; D remains ambiguous. V was cut by 5 bases and J by 9 bases, with 14 bases left in between. Germline V gene data show CDR1 as SSHAT and CDR2 as FNYEAQ (reference sequence). The CDR3 extends over 13 amino acids. The CDR3 sequence: CASSPGTDGEQFF. As DNA, the CDR3 is TGTGCCAGCAGCCCAGGAACAGATGGTGAGCAGTTCTTC.

The V gene is TRBV6-5, the J gene TRBJ2-1; D may be TRBD2 (7 bases). Per the germline V gene, CDR1 is MNHEY and CDR2 is SVGAGI. V dropped 2 bases and J dropped 10 bases, with 18 bases sitting between them. This CDR3 is 15 amino acids long. The CDR3 nucleotides read TGTGCCAGCAGTTACGCACCCCGGGGGGCGTGGGAGCAGTTCTTC. Protein: CASSYAPRGAWEQFF.

V is TRBV2 and J is TRBJ2-2, with a tentative D call TRBD2 (6 bases). Germline CDR1 and CDR2: SNHLY and FYNNEI. Trimming stripped 6 bases from V and 0 bases from J, with 11 bases between. There are 15 residues in the CDR3. CDR3 in DNA: TGTGCCAGCAGGGGACTCGATCCGAACACCGGGGAGCTGTTTTTT. This translates into CASRGLDPNTGELFF. The entire variable domain, with the rest obtained from reference TRBV2 and TRBJ2-2, is as follows: EPEVTQTPSHQVTQMGQEVILRCVPISNHLYFYWYRQILGQKVEFLVSFYNNEISEKSEIFDDQFSVERPDGSNFTLKIRSTKLEDSAMYFCASRGLDPNTGELFFGEGSRLTVL.

This chain joins TRBV7-2 and TRBJ2-7; weak D call: TRBD1 (6 bases). Between the trimmed V and J ends, which lost 2 bases and 6 bases, there was a span of 14 bases. The CDR3 has 14 residues. Germline CDR1 SGHTA, CDR2 FQGNSA. The CDR3 DNA reads TGTGCCAGCAGCTTATGGCCAGGGGTGGGCGAGCAGTACTTC. It yields the protein CASSLWPGVGEQYF.

This clone was counted only a few times. This chain connects TRBV5-6 to TRBJ2-5; 7 nucleotides line up with TRBD2. The CDR3 loop spans 16 amino acids. Germline V gene data show CDR1 as SGHDT and CDR2 as YYEEEE. With V trimmed by 4 bases and J by 5 bases, 14 bases remained unmatched. The CDR3 coding sequence is TGTGCCAGCAGCCCTCCCGGGGTAGCGGGTTACGAGACCCAGTACTTC. Its protein is CASSPPGVAGYETQYF.

This clone is labeled medium-sized. The chain couples TRBV10-3 to TRBJ1-3; D remains ambiguous. This CDR3 is built from 14 residues. Germline V CDR1 and CDR2: ENHRY, SYGVKD. Trimming removed 6 bases from V and 0 bases from J, with 9 bases in between. The CDR3: CAISPGLSGNTIYF. CDR3 bases: TGTGCCATCAGCCCCGGACTCTCTGGAAACACCATATATTTT.

The rearrangement joins TRBV4-1 to TRBJ2-1, with TRBD2 matching over 9 bases. The CDR3 runs 18 residues. Germline V lookup: CDR1 MGHRA, CDR2 YSYEKL. V was pared by 4 bases and J by 4 bases, with 14 bases of the junction left unmatched. The CDR3 loop reads CASSRTPEQAGGYNEQFF. CDR3 nucleotide sequence: TGCGCCAGCAGCCGTACACCGGAACAAGCGGGGGGTTACAATGAGCAGTTCTTC.

The chain recombines TRBV7-3 with TRBJ2-7; the D call may be TRBD1 or TRBD2 (7 bases each). The V and J ends lost 5 bases and 7 bases respectively, with 18 bases between them. The germline CDR1 and CDR2 sequences are SGHTA and FQGTGA. The CDR3 is made up of 14 amino acids. The CDR3 nucleotides are TGTGCCAGCAGCCGAACCTACAGGGGAGGGGAGCAGTACTTC. Protein: CASSRTYRGGEQYF.

The chain couples TRBV5-1 to TRBJ2-7; D may match TRBD1 or TRBD2 (7 bases each). Trimming removed 4 bases at V and 4 bases at J, with 9 bases between. CDR1 and CDR2 (germline): SGHRS, YFSETQ. CDR3 length: 12 residues. This chain's CDR3 is CASSQGGYEQYF. CDR3 DNA: TGCGCCAGCAGCCAGGGGGGGTACGAGCAGTACTTC.

This sequence joins TRBV11-2 and TRBJ2-1, with TRBD1 matching 8 bases. V lost 3 bases, J lost 9 bases, and 10 bases stayed unmatched. CDR3 length: 15 residues. Germline assignment: CDR1 SGHAT and CDR2 FQNNGV. CDR3 loop: CASSFDQDRVGEQFF. CDR3 coding DNA: TGTGCCAGCAGCTTTGACCAGGACAGGGTGGGTGAGCAGTTCTTC.

This clone has only a few counts. The chain carries TRBV5-6 and TRBJ2-7, with TRBD1 matching over 9 bases. The CDR3 covers 17 residues. The ends lost 0 bases at V and 6 bases at J; junction bases unmatched: 13. Germline lookup yields CDR1 SGHDT and CDR2 YYEEEE. This CDR3 is CASSLGSGTGKGSEQYF. The CDR3 nucleotides read TGTGCCAGCAGCTTGGGCTCCGGGACAGGGAAGGGCTCCGAGCAGTACTTC.

The rearrangement uses TRBV7-6 and TRBJ2-3; D not certain. The germline CDR1 and CDR2 sequences are SGHVS and FNYEAQ. The CDR3 covers 15 residues. Trimming took off 5 bases at V and 2 bases at J, with 14 bases between the two ends. CDR3 region: CASSKGAATTDTQYF. As DNA, the CDR3 is TGTGCCAGCAGCAAGGGTGCGGCGACCACAGATACGCAGTATTTT.

The rearrangement joins TRBV7-9 to TRBJ1-2, with 8 positions matching TRBD1. CDR1 is SEHNR, CDR2 FQNEAQ, per germline (reference sequence). Trimming removed 7 bases from V and 8 bases from J; junction bases left unmatched: 15. The CDR3 covers 15 residues. This CDR3 is CASTPIDRGRAGYTF. Here the CDR3 DNA reads TGTGCCAGCACCCCAATCGACAGGGGCCGGGCCGGCTACACCTTC. Full variable domain (outside the CDR3, taken from reference TRBV7-9 and TRBJ1-2): DTGVSQNPRHKITKRGQNVTFRCDPISEHNRLYWYRQTLGQGPEFLTYFQNEAQLEKSRLLSDRFSAERPKGSFSTLEIQRTEQGDSAMYLCASTPIDRGRAGYTFGSGTRLTVV.

The table lists this clone with a count of one. CDR3 loop: CAWGRGSGEQFF. In nucleotides, the CDR3 is TGTGCCTGGGGGCGGGGTTCGGGTGAGCAGTTCTTC. The chain has TRBV30 and TRBJ2-1, with a weak D call TRBD2 (6 bases). Germline CDR1 and CDR2: GTSNPN and SVGIG (reference sequence). The CDR3 consists of 12 residues. Trimming pared 5 bases from V and 9 bases from J, leaving 14 bases between.